This T cell receptor beta chain was identified during a study of graft-versus-host responses after intestinal transplantation. The overall study: Induction using anti-thymocyte globulin, followed by tacrolimus and steroids for roughly 3 years, was given to all recipients.

With respect to this clone: Its specificity is not known.

The table came from immunoSEQ multiplex PCR; TCRdb's copy has only in-frame clones and leaves some out. Of approximately 78,000 clones in the sample, around 86% are singletons; the top ten hold over 7%. V lost 5 bases, J lost 10 bases, and 27 bases lay in between. Germline CDR1 reads SGHTA; CDR2 reads FQGNSA. The CDR3 covers 18 residues. The specimen comprised unstimulated CD8+ T cells sorted from spleen or lymph node cells, sampled before transplant. The rearrangement links TRBV7-2 to TRBJ1-6; D ambiguous. This clonotype was obtained from a human donor who was the organ donor for an intestinal transplant. The CDR3 DNA is TGTGCCAGCAGCGCGTGGAACTTGGAAGACTTCTACCGGTCACCCCTCCACTTT. It is translated as CASSAWNLEDFYRSPLHF.